Listed here are 10 T cell receptor beta chains from one sample, sequenced in a study of cytomegalovirus exposure and HLA in healthy donors. PCR involved 60 Vbeta and 13 Jbeta primers. Profiled with immunoSEQ multiplex PCR; TCRdb holds only in-frame clones, not every one. The table has about 120,000 clones, roughly 9% seen once. Sequenced: PBMCs. The receptors originated from a middle-aged woman in good health and CMV-seropositive.

In this sample, this clone turned up a few times. The chain couples TRBV5-4 to TRBJ2-1, with D possibly TRBD1 on 6 matching bases. Trimming pared 4 bases from V and 4 bases from J, leaving 9 bases between. Germline CDR1 is SGHNT and CDR2 is YYREEE (reference sequence). The CDR3 totals 13 residues. For the CDR3, the DNA is TGTGCCAGCAGCGGGACACGATACAATGAGCAGTTCTTC. Its protein product is CASSGTRYNEQFF.

This clone was counted a few times. This CDR3 reads CSVGGQGEDGYTF. CDR3 DNA: TGCAGCGTGGGGGGACAGGGGGAGGATGGCTACACCTTC. The chain is built from TRBV29-1 and TRBJ1-2, with 11 bases fitting TRBD1. CDR3 length: 13 amino acids. The junction had 6 bases not matched to a gene; V was cut back by 6 bases and J by 6 bases. The V gene's germline CDR1 is SQVTM and CDR2 ANQGSEA.

The sample holds one count of this clone. V is TRBV7-7 and J is TRBJ2-5; 9 positions match TRBD1. Near its end, the DNA agrees better with TRBJ2-7, so the J call may be wrong. Looked up from germline, CDR1 is SSHAT and CDR2 is FNYEAQ (reference sequence). CDR3 length equals 14 residues. The CDR3 DNA is TGTGCCAGCAGCGCCCGACAGGGGGCCTACGAGCAGTACTTC. Translating it yields CASSARQGAYEQYF.

This chain connects TRBV9 to TRBJ2-5; 9 bases are shared with TRBD1. The CDR3 covers 14 residues. V lost 4 bases to trimming and J lost 4 bases; unmatched junction nucleotides: 5. Germline lookup yields CDR1 SGDLS and CDR2 YYNGEE. Here the CDR3 DNA reads TGTGCCAGCAGCCCCGGACAGGGGAGAGAGACCCAGTACTTC. Amino acids: CASSPGQGRETQYF. The complete variable domain, with remaining parts taken from reference TRBV9 and TRBJ2-5, reads DSGVTQTPKHLITATGQRVTLRCSPRSGDLSVYWYQQSLDQGLQFLIQYYNGEERAKGNILERFSAQQFPDLHSELNLSSLELGDSALYFCASSPGQGRETQYFGPGTRLLVL.

The chain links TRBV13 to TRBJ2-2; D is ambiguous. Germline V gene lookup returns CDR1 PRHDT and CDR2 FYEKMQ (reference sequence). The CDR3 has 13 amino acids. V was cut by 5 bases and J by 8 bases, with 12 bases left in between. The CDR3 reads CASSPPSRGELFF. CDR3 nucleotides: TGTGCCAGCAGCCCACCTTCCAGGGGGGAGCTGTTTTTT.

The chain joins TRBV10-1 to TRBJ1-1; D remains ambiguous. The V end lost 2 bases, the J end lost 6 bases, and 10 bases lay between the germline ends. Germline assignment: CDR1 WNHNN and CDR2 SYGVQD (reference sequence). The CDR3 extends over 13 amino acids. The chain's CDR3 is CASSETLTAEAFF. The CDR3 nucleotides read TGCGCCAGCAGTGAGACTTTAACCGCTGAAGCTTTCTTT.

This clone came up a few times. This sequence joins TRBV19 and TRBJ1-1, with D perhaps matching TRBD1 (6 bases). The V end was cut by 7 bases, the J end by 4 bases, with 10 bases between. The germline V gene encodes CDR1 LNHDA and CDR2 SQIVND (reference sequence). CDR3 length: 12 residues. CDR3 coding DNA: TGTGCCAGTATGGGAGGGGGCACTGAAGCTTTCTTT. Protein: CASMGGGTEAFF.

This sequence joins TRBV18 and TRBJ2-1; the match to TRBD1 covers 9 bases. Germline CDR1 is KGHSH and CDR2 is LQKENI. There are 13 residues in the CDR3. Germline trimming cut 4 bases from V and 10 bases from J; bases unmatched to any gene: 5. The CDR3 DNA reads as TGTGCCAGCTCACGAACAGGGGGCAGGGAGCAGTTCTTC. Amino acids: CASSRTGGREQFF.

This clone has a handful of counts. The sample holds other DNA sequences that translate to the same CDR3. The rearrangement uses TRBV7-8 and TRBJ1-1; D is unclear. Trimming shortened V by 1 base and J by 5 bases, and 8 bases separated the two germline ends. The CDR3 spans 13 residues. The germline gives CDR1 SGHVS, CDR2 FQNEAQ. The CDR3 loop is CASSLGGRTEAFF. CDR3 nucleotides: TGTGCCAGCAGCTTAGGAGGGCGAACTGAAGCTTTCTTT.

This clone was detected only a few times. The chain uses TRBV5-1 and TRBJ2-1; the match to TRBD1 covers 10 bases. CDR3 length: 16 amino acids. J gave up 7 bases and V 1 base, and 8 bases lay outside the gene matches. From germline, CDR1 is SGHRS and CDR2 YFSETQ. CDR3 sequence: CASSLRPLDRGNEQFF. CDR3 bases: TGCGCCAGCAGCTTGAGGCCCTTGGACAGGGGGAATGAGCAGTTCTTC.